The present entry profiles one TCR beta chain with its context. A second PCR of about 7 to 12 cycles used a sample-barcoded 5' primer and a J-beta primer mix. TCRdb used MiXCR to reprocess the 5' RACE reads, holding one entry per CDR3 protein. The table lists 1,300,000 or so distinct CDR3 sequences, approximately 63% of them singletons. The CDR3 contains 17 residues. V lost 2 bases to trimming and J lost 5 bases, with 18 bases between them. Germline V gene data show CDR1 as MNHEY and CDR2 as SVGAGI. This sample was taken from a study of blood T cells in healthy people across ages. Study as a whole: Per two T cells, template switching captured roughly one barcoded beta molecule.

In terms of origin and age, donors were healthy Caucasian individuals from Russia aged roughly 6 to 100. Per-sample yields of isolated PBMCs were at least 6 million. The source is a young man in good health. The sample comprised blood. The chain combines TRBV6-5 with TRBJ2-2; tentatively, D is TRBD2 (5 bases). The DNA of the CDR3 is TGTGCCAGCAGTTACATAGGGAGAGGATTAGAGACCGGGGAGCTGTTTTTT. This translates into CASSYIGRGLETGELFF.